Here is one TCR beta chain with its context. Its antigen is undetermined. TCRdb used MiXCR to reprocess the 5' RACE reads, holding one entry per CDR3 protein. The sample has about 160,000 distinct CDR3 sequences; around 30% are singletons. These data are taken from a study of T-cell memory formation after mild COVID-19. V gave up 2 bases and J gave up 5 bases, with 10 bases separating them. CDR3 length equals 14 residues. CDR1 is SGHNT, CDR2 YYREEE, per germline (reference sequence). General observations from the study: CD4/CD8 balance characterized clones contracting day 15 to 85, and CD4+ skew characterized later expanders.

This sequence joins TRBV5-4 and TRBJ2-2, with D possibly matching TRBD2 (6 bases). This TCR came from an adult woman who had mild COVID-19 (a few samples of this study predate the infection). Cell type and time point are not known. The sequencing sample was made of PBMCs or a T cell subset sorted from them (not recorded which). CDR3 DNA: TGTGCCAGCAGCTTACTGGGGGGTACCGGGGAGCTGTTTTTT. It yields the protein CASSLLGGTGELFF.